The text below deals with one T cell receptor (beta chain). This clonotype showed up just a few times. What antigen it recognizes has not been identified. Per-base quality was not reported, and no clone a single base away is much larger than it. These data originate in a study of Graves' ophthalmopathy and Graves' hyperthyroidism (dated by TCRdb to about 2018). With respect to the entire study: Peripheral blood samples were taken at the time of initial diagnosis, before any treatment was given. The study used signatures of the TCR beta repertoire to tell Graves' ophthalmopathy apart from Graves' hyperthyroidism and to predict which patients would progress to ophthalmopathy. In total, some 130 blood samples were TCR-sequenced: fewer than 50 ophthalmopathy, about 75 hyperthyroidism and roughly 17 hyperthyroidism-to-ophthalmopathy patients. To explore V-J signatures that separate ophthalmopathy from hyperthyroidism, a discovery set of about 96 patients was enrolled, consisting of under 50 with ophthalmopathy and roughly 59 with stable hyperthyroidism. An independent validation cohort comprised about 20 hyperthyroidism patients and over 15 patients who later progressed from hyperthyroidism to ophthalmopathy. In five or six hyperthyroidism patients, T-cell repertoires of thyroid tissue and blood were compared. After sampling, hyperthyroidism patients received methimazole starting at 30 mg daily, and ophthalmopathy patients received high-dose intravenous methylprednisolone. The approximately 90 discovery patients were randomly split 7:3 into training and test sets.

Its CDR3 holds 11 amino acids, cysteine through phenylalanine. Only the CDR3 part of the read is kept: 33 bases, read in frame from the first base. V is reduced by 6 bases and J by 3 bases, leaving a spacing of 9 bases between them. The germline V gene (reference sequence) provides CDR1 DFQATT and CDR2 SNEGSKA. For repertoire sequencing, TCR beta CDR3 regions were amplified from RNA transcripts. HTBI primers and the Qiagen OneStep RT-PCR kit were used in a first-round RT-PCR, which was followed by a second-round multiplex PCR, size selection and purification. The libraries underwent paired-end sequencing with 100 bp reads on an Illumina HiSeq2000. Per the source publication's procedure: Reads were processed with SOAPnuke, discarding reads with adapters, uncalled bases, mean Phred below 15, or no exact constant-primer or identifier match. COPE v1.2.5 was used to merge high-quality paired reads. Unique nucleotide sequences were defined as clonotypes and aligned to IMGT TRB V, D and J references using MiTCR v1.1. The analysis was limited to V-J combinations with a frequency above 0.0001, which together covered 99% to 99.2% of repertoires. For each V-J combination, a TCR clonal expansion and chaos score was defined as the ratio of F50 clonal expansion to chaos observed in the TCRdist matrix. Features were reduced by Welch's t-statistics and random forest to some 13 V-J combinations, which fed a naive Bayes classifier. The similarity between thyroid and blood repertoires was quantified using the Morisita-Horn index. Through fastp at Q25 and MiXCR, TCRdb rebuilt clones from the public reads, retaining in-frame beta chains. One record per CDR3 amino acid sequence lists the most common genes and DNA. V and J calls and clone size were set by TCRdb, not the authors. The sample table lists hundreds of thousands of distinct CDR3 sequences, about 21% of them with a count of one. The biggest ten clones account for around 3.2% of the sample.

Overall results and qualifications from the work: Sample size was not predetermined statistically, and investigators were not blinded to group allocation. The 13-signature model separated ophthalmopathy from stable hyperthyroidism with 85% to 90% sensitivity and approximately 83% specificity in cross-validation, and 80%/75% in the test set. Among expanded thyroid clonotypes with frequency above 0.001, most also showed up in blood, which suggests that blood repertoires may reflect the thyroid immune response. In validation, the model predicted ophthalmopathy progression with about 64% sensitivity and approximately 72% specificity; roughly eleven predicted patients were CT-confirmed with GO in a median of approximately 6.5 months.

A patient counted as having stable hyperthyroidism if there was no progression to ophthalmopathy within 18 months of follow-up. The hyperthyroidism patients were 18 to 65 years old and newly diagnosed, with a disease duration of less than 2 months. Patients were excluded if they had other autoimmune diseases, uncontrolled infections, pregnancy or lactation. Clinical symptoms, serum thyroxine, TRAb, thyroid ultrasound and orbital computed tomography were used for diagnosis. Ficoll-Paque density gradient centrifugation was used to isolate PBMCs from about 10 ml of fresh peripheral blood. Trizol reagent was used to extract the total RNA, and its quality was then checked on an Agilent 2100 Bioanalyzer.

This TCR derives from a woman in her late teens or twenties with stable Graves' hyperthyroidism. Donor details come from another sample of the same person, matched by shared clones. The material sequenced was peripheral blood. The chain is encoded by TRBV20-1 joined to TRBJ2-7; the D gene cannot be resolved reliably. The CDR3 is CSAELNYEQYF. The sequenced DNA: TGCAGTGCCGAACTAAACTACGAGCAGTACTTC.